These T cell receptor beta chains were read from a single sample in a study of response to subunit inactivated influenza vaccine. TCRdb reprocessed the RT-PCR reads via MiXCR and lists one record per CDR3 protein. The sample contains hundreds of thousands of distinct CDR3 sequences, 7.5% to 8.5% of which appear only once. The sequences come from PBMCs from blood, collected approximately 25 months after vaccination. The receptors here all came from a man between 50 and 75 years old who received an inactivated influenza vaccine. CDR3s include the opening cysteine and the closing phenylalanine or tryptophan. A D gene is named only where the DNA matches it firmly. Clone size is stated in some rows and not others, as once, few, many or a class when expanded.

clone_size j_call v_call cdr3_length d_call cdr3_aa cdr3_nt
few TRBJ2-4 TRBV12-3/TRBV12-4 11 NA CASTLGLIQYF TGTGCCAGCACTCTGGGCCTTATTCAGTACTTC
many TRBJ2-1 TRBV2 14 NA CASSGGQRLNEQFF TGTGCCAGCAGTGGAGGACAGCGGCTCAATGAGCAGTTCTTC
NA TRBJ2-5 TRBV18 15 NA CASSPRAGEQETQYF TGTGCCAGCTCACCACGGGCAGGGGAACAAGAGACCCAGTACTTC
many TRBJ2-5 TRBV29-1 13 NA CSVEVVSPETQYF TGCAGCGTTGAAGTTGTGTCCCCAGAGACCCAGTACTTC
few TRBJ2-3 TRBV29-1 15 NA CSVEQGRLPPDTQYF TGCAGCGTTGAACAAGGGAGACTTCCACCAGATACGCAGTATTTT
NA TRBJ2-7 TRBV28 16 TRBD1 CASSRREAGGPYEQYF TGTGCCAGCAGCCGAAGGGAGGCAGGGGGCCCCTACGAGCAGTACTTC
many TRBJ2-6 TRBV11-2 15 NA CASSLEGSGANVLTF TGTGCCAGCAGCTTAGAGGGCTCTGGGGCCAACGTCCTGACTTTC
few TRBJ2-4 TRBV20-1 14 NA CSARMTALRDIQYF TGCAGTGCTAGAATGACAGCCTTGAGGGACATTCAGTACTTC
NA TRBJ1-4 TRBV20-1 13 NA CSANLGAGEKLFF TGCAGTGCTAACCTGGGGGCAGGGGAAAAACTGTTTTTT
many TRBJ2-1 TRBV28 15 NA CASISYQRLNNEQFF TGTGCCAGCATCTCTTACCAGCGGTTGAACAATGAGCAGTTCTTC
NA TRBJ1-6 TRBV20-1 16 NA CSATDGGSFGDSPLHF TGCAGTGCTACTGACGGGGGGAGTTTCGGGGATTCACCCCTCCACTTT
NA TRBJ1-2 TRBV20-1 12 NA CSASLPNYGYTF TGCAGTGCTAGTCTACCTAACTATGGCTACACCTTC
many TRBJ2-3 TRBV2 18 TRBD2 CASSEDASGTLLTDTQYF TGTGCCAGCAGTGAAGACGCTAGCGGGACCCTTTTGACAGATACGCAGTATTTT
NA TRBJ2-7 TRBV29-1 12 TRBD1 CSVRDRYYEQYF TGCAGCGTCCGGGACAGGTACTACGAGCAGTACTTC
few TRBJ1-4 TRBV7-2 12 TRBD1 CASTKDREKLFF TGTGCCAGCACCAAGGACAGGGAAAAACTGTTTTTT
few TRBJ1-4 TRBV9 14 NA CASSKDMLNEKLFF TGTGCCAGCAGCAAGGACATGTTGAATGAAAAACTGTTTTTT
few TRBJ2-7 TRBV27 16 TRBD2 CASSLSPSGGYDEQYF TGTGCCAGCAGTCTCAGCCCTAGCGGGGGTTACGACGAGCAGTACTTC
few TRBJ2-3 TRBV12-3/TRBV12-4 17 TRBD2 CASRGLAGRLSTDTQYF TGTGCCAGCAGAGGACTAGCGGGAAGACTTAGCACAGATACGCAGTATTTT
few TRBJ2-3 TRBV7-2 13 NA CASSFGAVDTQYF TGTGCCAGCAGCTTCGGTGCGGTGGATACGCAGTATTTT
NA TRBJ2-1 TRBV20-1 12 NA CSASSTMNEQFF TGCAGTGCTAGCTCCACGATGAATGAGCAGTTCTTC
NA TRBJ2-5 TRBV11-2 18 NA CASSRGGNRGRVWETQYF TGTGCCAGCAGCCGGGGCGGGAACAGGGGCCGAGTATGGGAGACCCAGTACTTC